Shown below are 5 T cell receptor beta chains from a single sample sequenced in a study of blood T cells in healthy people across ages. It was with a sample-barcoded 5' primer and a J-beta primer mix that a second PCR of about 6 to 11 cycles was run. A single record per CDR3 protein comes from TCRdb applying MiXCR to the 5' RACE reads. This table holds over 1,200,000 distinct CDR3 sequences, approximately 59% found once. The material sequenced was blood. These receptors originate from a man in his late teens or twenties in good health.

A note on this clonotype: One end of the junction does not line up with germline, which may come from a read error. This chain uses TRBV6-6 with TRBJ2-5, with D possibly being TRBD1 (6 bases). There are 14 residues in the CDR3. Germline assignment: CDR1 MNHNY and CDR2 SVGAGI (reference sequence). CDR3 bases: TGTGCCAGCAGTGACTCCGGACAGCAAGAGACCCAGTACTTC. It encodes CASSDSGQQETQYF.

In its sample, this clonotype was seen a few times. The J gene is TRBJ1-2, the V gene TRBV20-1; tentative D call: TRBD1 (5 bases). The germline gives CDR1 DFQATT, CDR2 SNEGSKA (reference sequence). V was pared by 7 bases and J by 10 bases, with 22 bases between. This CDR3 contains 13 residues. Written as DNA, the CDR3 is TGCAGTGTGGTTGGGGGGGTTTTGGATGACTACACCTTC. The encoded protein is CSVVGGVLDDYTF.

This chain joins TRBV29-1 and TRBJ2-7; a possible D gene is TRBD1 (5 bases). The V end was cut by 5 bases, the J end by 3 bases, with 14 bases between. In germline, CDR1 is SQVTM, CDR2 ANQGSEA. The CDR3 sequence is 13 residues long. CDR3 sequence: CSVLGDSYYEQYF. The CDR3 DNA sequence: TGCAGCGTTTTGGGCGACAGCTACTACGAGCAGTACTTC.

A single count supports this clonotype. J is TRBJ1-2 and V is TRBV12-3 or TRBV12-4; D may be TRBD1 (5 bases). This CDR3 contains 14 residues. V shed 7 bases and J shed 5 bases, with 17 bases lying between them. CDR3 nucleotides: TGTGCCAGCATCCATTCAGGGATCTCATATGGCTACACCTTC. Amino acid sequence: CASIHSGISYGYTF.

The chain uses TRBV6-6 and TRBJ2-1, with TRBD2 identical over 9 bases. Unmatched junction bases numbered 8, after V lost 5 bases and J lost 6 bases. From germline, CDR1 is MNHNY and CDR2 SVGAGI (reference sequence). The CDR3 is 15 amino acids. The CDR3 loop reads CASSALRGGANEQFF. The CDR3 DNA sequence: TGTGCCAGCAGTGCCCTCCGCGGGGGGGCCAATGAGCAGTTCTTC.